What follows are 32 T cell receptor beta chains derived from one specimen sequenced in a study of CD8 T cells in Susac syndrome. With random hexamers, roughly 0.5 to 1 ug RNA was reverse transcribed. One entry per CDR3 protein, called by TCRdb with MiXCR from the immunoSEQ multiplex PCR reads. The sample lists 100,000 to 150,000 distinct CDR3 sequences; about 92% were seen once. The source material was CD8+ T cells from PBMCs. All receptors derive from a human donor with multiple sclerosis.

The genes are TRBV20-1 and TRBJ2-1, with D perhaps matching TRBD1 (6 bases). The length of the CDR3 is 14 residues. V lost 6 bases and J lost 3, with 15 bases in between. Germline values: CDR1 DFQATT, CDR2 SNEGSKA (reference sequence). CDR3 amino acids: CSALGQGIYNEQFF. CDR3 nucleotides: TGCAGTGCCCTGGGCCAGGGGATCTACAATGAGCAGTTCTTC.

The chain uses TRBV2 and TRBJ2-3, with 7 bases lining up with TRBD1. Germline V lookup: CDR1 SNHLY, CDR2 FYNNEI. The CDR3 loop spans 17 amino acids. Germline trimming cut 3 bases from V and 2 bases from J; bases unmatched to any gene: 11. CDR3 sequence reads: CASSDPTGTVFTDTQYF. DNA of the CDR3: TGTGCCAGCAGTGACCCTACCGGGACAGTTTTCACAGATACGCAGTATTTT.

V usage is TRBV9 and J usage is TRBJ2-7; 8 positions match TRBD1. Germline CDR1 reads SGDLS; CDR2 reads YYNGEE. V lost 0 bases and J lost 7; bases outside the gene matches: 9. The CDR3 covers 15 residues. The CDR3 here is CASSVGTGTRGEQYF. The CDR3 coding sequence is TGTGCCAGCAGCGTAGGGACAGGGACCAGAGGGGAGCAGTACTTC.

This clonotype has only a few counts. The CDR3 nucleotides read TGCGCCAGCAGCTTGGGGGACAGGGTGAACACTGAAGCTTTCTTT. It encodes CASSLGDRVNTEAFF. This rearrangement joins TRBV5-1 to TRBJ1-1; 9 bases line up with TRBD1. Germline CDR1 reads SGHRS; CDR2 reads YFSETQ. The CDR3 has 15 residues. V lost 0 bases, J lost 0 bases, and 0 bases stayed unmatched.

The chain employs TRBV5-1 and TRBJ1-2; weak D call: TRBD1 (5 bases). The V and J ends lost 4 bases and 6 bases respectively, with 16 bases between them. The CDR3 is made up of 14 amino acids. CDR1 and CDR2 from the germline V gene are SGHRS and YFSETQ. The CDR3 nucleotides are TGCGCCAGCAGCCAACAACGGGGGAGGGATGGCTACACCTTC. Amino acids: CASSQQRGRDGYTF.

V gene TRBV6-5 combines with J gene TRBJ2-2; 11 nucleotides agree with TRBD2. Germline CDR1 and CDR2: MNHEY and SVGAGI. J lost 4 bases, V lost 2 bases, and 9 bases had no gene match. This CDR3 comprises 18 residues. The CDR3 loop reads CASSYRTSGPRSTGELFF. CDR3 nucleotide sequence: TGTGCCAGCAGTTACCGGACTAGCGGGCCGAGAAGCACCGGGGAGCTGTTTTTT.

The chain carries TRBV29-1 and TRBJ2-2; 8 nucleotides match TRBD2. Per the germline V gene, CDR1 is SQVTM and CDR2 is ANQGSEA. V lost 7 bases and J lost 3; bases outside the gene matches: 13. CDR3 length equals 16 residues. In nucleotides, the CDR3 is TGCAGCGCTGCCGGGACTAGTCTAGGGGACACCGGGGAGCTGTTTTTT. Translation: CSAAGTSLGDTGELFF.

The chain has TRBV7-4 and TRBJ2-3; D might be TRBD2 (6 bases). This CDR3 region has 17 residues. V was trimmed by 5 bases and J by 2 bases, leaving 20 bases between them. CDR1 and CDR2 (germline): SGHVT, SQSDAQ. In nucleotides, the CDR3 is TGTGCCAGCAGCGAGACGGCGGGATCCCTTCACACAGATACGCAGTATTTT. This translates into CASSETAGSLHTDTQYF.

V and J are TRBV7-9 and TRBJ2-7; D unclear. V was cut by 2 bases and J by 5 bases, with 4 bases left in between. The CDR3 is 11 residues long. Per germline, CDR1 SEHNR and CDR2 FQNEAQ (reference sequence). CDR3 in DNA: TGTGCCAGCAGCTTATTCCACGAGCAGTACGTC. This codes for CASSLFHEQYV.

This chain links TRBV5-1 with TRBJ2-1, with 11 nucleotides matching TRBD2. The CDR3 is 17 amino acids. The J segment lost 4 bases and the V segment lost 4 bases, leaving 10 bases of the junction unmatched. In germline, CDR1 is SGHRS, CDR2 YFSETQ. DNA of the CDR3: TGCGCCAGCAGCCAGAGGGGACTAGCGGACCGGTACAATGAGCAGTTCTTC. Residues: CASSQRGLADRYNEQFF.

This clonotype was seen only once. The rearrangement uses TRBV6-5 and TRBJ1-2, with TRBD1 identical over 7 bases. Trimming removed 6 bases from V and 8 bases from J; junction bases left unmatched: 18. The germline V gene has CDR1 MNHEY and CDR2 SVGAGI. The CDR3 totals 16 residues. CDR3 nucleotides: TGTGCCAGCAGCTATACCCTGGGGACAGTCCCCCGAGGCTACACCTTC. It codes for CASSYTLGTVPRGYTF.

This chain uses TRBV27 with TRBJ2-1, with 14 bases lining up with TRBD2. V shed 5 bases, J shed 8 bases, and the junction held 5 bases outside the gene matches. CDR1 and CDR2 (germline): MNHEY, SMNVEV (reference sequence). This CDR3 contains 15 residues. The CDR3 coding sequence is TGTGCCAGCAGTCCCGGGACTAGCGGGAGCGATGAGCAGTTCTTC. It is translated as CASSPGTSGSDEQFF.

This chain connects TRBV29-1 to TRBJ1-2; no definite D call. Trimming removed 0 bases from V and 4 bases from J, with 15 bases in between. Germline-derived CDR1 and CDR2 are SQVTM and ANQGSEA. The CDR3 has 15 amino acids. The CDR3 protein is CSVEEGLMGFYGYTF. The CDR3 DNA is TGCAGCGTTGAAGAGGGATTAATGGGGTTCTATGGCTACACCTTC.

This chain joins TRBV27 and TRBJ1-5; D possibly corresponds to TRBD1 (6 bases). CDR1 is MNHEY and CDR2 is SMNVEV in the germline V gene (reference sequence). This CDR3 is 16 amino acids long. V was cut by 3 bases and J by 3 bases, with 15 bases left in between. The CDR3 nucleotides read TGTGCCAGCAGTTTCAGGGGTCCTTATCTCAATCAGCCCCAGCATTTT. It translates to CASSFRGPYLNQPQHF.

CDR3 region: CASRAQGPTEAFF. The DNA of the CDR3 is TGTGCCAGCAGAGCACAGGGCCCCACTGAAGCTTTCTTT. The rearrangement uses TRBV2 and TRBJ1-1, with TRBD1 as a possible D gene (6 bases). The CDR3 runs to 13 residues. Per germline, CDR1 SNHLY and CDR2 FYNNEI. Trimming shortened V by 6 bases and J by 4 bases, and 12 bases separated the two germline ends.

The rearrangement uses TRBV6-5 and TRBJ2-7, with D possibly matching TRBD1 (6 bases). The CDR3 covers 15 residues. The V end lost 0 bases, the J end lost 6 bases, and 15 bases lay between the germline ends. Germline CDR1 MNHEY, CDR2 SVGAGI. The CDR3 nucleotides are TGTGCCAGCAGTTACTCGATTGGGCAGGGGAGCGAGCAGTACGTC. Translated: CASSYSIGQGSEQYV.

The chain has TRBV20-1 and TRBJ2-1, with D tentatively TRBD2 (6 bases). This CDR3 spans 15 amino acids. Between the trimmed V and J ends, which lost 6 bases and 4 bases, there was a span of 19 bases. Germline CDR1 DFQATT, CDR2 SNEGSKA (reference sequence). Here the CDR3 reads CSAKRASEGYNEQFF. DNA of the CDR3: TGCAGTGCAAAGCGGGCTAGTGAGGGTTACAATGAGCAGTTCTTC.

The gene calls are TRBV19 and TRBJ1-1; maybe TRBD1 (6 bases). V was cut by 3 bases and J by 0 bases, with 8 bases left in between. CDR3 length: 14 residues. From germline, CDR1 is LNHDA and CDR2 SQIVND (reference sequence). CDR3 in DNA: TGTGCCAGTAGTATGAGGGGGGTGAACACTGAAGCTTTCTTT. Translated, it gives CASSMRGVNTEAFF.

The chain combines TRBV27 with TRBJ1-2; TRBD1 matches 8 bases. Trimming cost V 2 bases and J 5 bases; bases outside gene matches: 4. CDR3 length: 14 residues. CDR1 is MNHEY and CDR2 is SMNVEV in the germline V gene (reference sequence). The CDR3 spells CASSLAGGRYGYTF. CDR3 nucleotide sequence: TGTGCCAGCAGTTTAGCAGGGGGCCGGTATGGCTACACCTTC.

The rearrangement links TRBV19 to TRBJ2-1; unclear D gene. Trimming pared 4 bases from V and 4 bases from J, leaving 8 bases between. The CDR3 is 13 amino acids. Germline CDR1 is LNHDA and CDR2 is SQIVND (reference sequence). The CDR3 region is CASSTGRYNEQFF. The CDR3 DNA is TGTGCCAGTAGTACCGGACGGTACAATGAGCAGTTCTTC. Drawing the rest from reference TRBV19 and TRBJ2-1, the complete variable domain is DGGITQSPKYLFRKEGQNVTLSCEQNLNHDAMYWYRQDPGQGLRLIYYSQIVNDFQKGDIAEGYSVSREKKESFPLTVTSAQKNPTAFYLCASSTGRYNEQFFGPGTRLTVL.

The chain is built from TRBV7-9 and TRBJ1-2; maybe TRBD1 (5 bases). The CDR3 consists of 14 residues. Germline V CDR1 and CDR2: SEHNR, FQNEAQ (reference sequence). V was pared by 1 base and J by 8 bases, with 14 bases between. DNA of the CDR3: TGTGCCAGCAGCTTAGATTCGCTGACAGTAGGCTACACCTTC. This sequence encodes CASSLDSLTVGYTF.

The J gene is TRBJ2-7, the V gene TRBV5-1; 9 bases match TRBD2. Germline CDR1 and CDR2: SGHRS and YFSETQ. Unmatched junction bases numbered 8, after V lost 4 bases and J lost 0 bases. The CDR3 has 16 amino acids. This CDR3 is CASSAAGGPSSYEQYF. The CDR3 DNA is TGCGCCAGCAGCGCAGCGGGGGGCCCGAGCTCCTACGAGCAGTACTTC.

The gene calls are TRBV7-9 and TRBJ2-7; 7 bases are a match to TRBD1. V gave up 0 bases and J gave up 4 bases; unmatched junction bases: 3. The CDR3 totals 14 residues. Germline values: CDR1 SEHNR, CDR2 FQNEAQ (reference sequence). The chain's CDR3 is CASSLAGGSYEQYF. CDR3 DNA sequence: TGTGCCAGCAGCTTAGCAGGGGGCTCATACGAGCAGTACTTC.

This clonotype was seen a single time. The chain combines TRBV24-1 with TRBJ2-7; D is perhaps TRBD1 (6 bases). V was shortened by 4 bases and J by 2 bases, with 17 bases between the two germline ends. The V gene's germline CDR1 is KGHDR and CDR2 SFDVKD. The CDR3 is 16 amino acids. Here the CDR3 reads CATSDPEQGAPYEQYF. The CDR3 coding sequence is TGTGCCACCAGTGACCCTGAACAGGGAGCTCCCTACGAGCAGTACTTC.

The CDR3 region has the DNA TGTGCCAGCGGCCCGGACTCGAACCCAAACAATGAGCAGTTCTTC. Its protein product is CASGPDSNPNNEQFF. The V and J genes are TRBV6-4 and TRBJ2-1, with D perhaps matching TRBD2 (5 bases). The V end lost 8 bases, the J end lost 5 bases, and 19 bases lay between the germline ends. CDR3 length equals 15 residues. Germline values: CDR1 MRHNA, CDR2 SNTAGT.

J is TRBJ2-1 and V is TRBV5-4; the D gene is possibly TRBD2 (6 bases). CDR1 and CDR2 from the germline V gene are SGHNT and YYREEE (reference sequence). The CDR3 totals 14 residues. V lost 3 bases and J 12 bases, leaving 19 bases between the germline ends. CDR3: CASSSPEEGWGQFF. The DNA of the CDR3 is TGTGCCAGCAGCTCACCTGAGGAGGGCTGGGGGCAGTTCTTC.

This rearrangement joins TRBV9 to TRBJ1-3; D remains unclear. CDR3 length equals 14 residues. V lost 4 bases and J 0 bases, leaving 8 bases between the germline ends. Germline V gene data show CDR1 as SGDLS and CDR2 as YYNGEE. The CDR3 DNA follows: TGTGCCAGCAGCCCCCAGCTCTCTGGAAACACCATATATTTT. Its protein product is CASSPQLSGNTIYF.

The J gene is TRBJ2-3, the V gene TRBV7-9, with a possible D match to TRBD2 (5 bases). Trimming left V 5 bases short and J 3 bases short, with 21 bases between. Per the germline V gene, CDR1 is SEHNR and CDR2 is FQNEAQ (reference sequence). This CDR3 is built from 17 residues. CDR3 region: CASSAVETGVLTDTQYF. The CDR3 coding sequence is TGTGCCAGCAGCGCGGTGGAGACCGGGGTTTTGACAGATACGCAGTATTTT.

The rearrangement uses TRBV28 and TRBJ2-6; D possibly corresponds to TRBD1 (6 bases). The CDR3 consists of 16 residues. Per germline, CDR1 MDHEN and CDR2 SYDVKM. Deletions cut 6 bases from V and 2 bases from J, with 14 bases between. The DNA of the CDR3 is TGTGCCAGCAGGGAATCGGACAGCCCTGGGGCCAACGTCCTGACTTTC. Translating gives CASRESDSPGANVLTF.

V usage is TRBV13 and J usage is TRBJ2-7, with unresolved D. Germline V gene data show CDR1 as PRHDT and CDR2 as FYEKMQ (reference sequence). V lost 0 bases and J lost 1, with 7 bases in between. The CDR3 contains 14 residues. The CDR3, as DNA: TGTGCCAGCAGCTTAGGCGGCAGTTCCTACGAGCAGTACTTC. Its protein product is CASSLGGSSYEQYF.

This chain connects TRBV10-3 to TRBJ1-3; D unresolved. V was pared by 7 bases and J by 0 bases, with 13 bases between. The CDR3 extends over 15 amino acids. Germline-derived CDR1 and CDR2 are ENHRY and SYGVKD. The CDR3 spells CAIKETESSGNTIYF. CDR3 nucleotides: TGTGCCATCAAGGAGACCGAATCCTCTGGAAACACCATATATTTT.

The J gene is TRBJ1-5, the V gene TRBV5-1; 9 nucleotides agree with TRBD1. J lost 1 base, V lost 4 bases, and 9 bases had no gene match. Germline CDR1 SGHRS, CDR2 YFSETQ. The CDR3 loop spans 17 amino acids. The CDR3 here is CASSGRDREESNQPQHF. The CDR3 DNA is TGCGCCAGCAGCGGCCGGGACAGGGAGGAGAGCAATCAGCCCCAGCATTTT.